The T cell receptor (beta chain) under discussion was sequenced for a study of cytomegalovirus exposure and HLA in healthy donors. Study-wide points: Further analysis, carried out later, found HLA-associated TCR beta chains more clonally expanded than equally common other chains. By HLA locus, TCR association rates varied in a later analysis, with DRB1 showing the most and HLA-C the fewest. An analysis that came later showed most CMV-associated TCR beta chains appearing HLA-restricted.

CDR3 length: 16 residues. Unrecorded immune exposure was likely among donors, who were nominally healthy when sampled. Of note for this clone: Its antigen is not known.

PCR primers comprised 60 Vbeta and 13 Jbeta primers. TCRdb's copy holds only in-frame clones and misses some; the assay was immunoSEQ multiplex PCR. This sample has more than 150,000 clones; 84% occur once, and the top ten carry more than 0.35%. The receptor was isolated from a boy aged 2-9 years in good health and CMV-seronegative. The chain uses TRBV21-1 and TRBJ2-5; TRBD2 is the table's D call and was not checked against the DNA. TRBV21-1 is noted as a pseudogene. Sample: PBMCs. The CDR3 reads CARSGEGDTSRETQYF. CDR3 bases: TGTGCCAGGAGCGGGGAGGGGGACACCTCGCGGGAGACCCAGTACTTC.